The 27 T cell receptor beta chains presented below share a single source sample, sequenced in a study of blood T cell repertoires in COVID-19. Clones were sequenced by immunoSEQ multiplex PCR, and TCRdb holds only the in-frame ones, with some missing. This sample has over 200,000 clones, with roughly four fifths found just once. The sequenced material came from PBMCs or T cells enriched from blood (not recorded which). The source is a man aged 55 to 69 who had recovered from COVID-19.

This clone appeared once. This chain connects TRBV5-1 to TRBJ2-7, with TRBD1 identical over 11 bases. V lost 4 bases to trimming and J lost 5 bases; unmatched junction nucleotides: 5. Germline CDR1 and CDR2: SGHRS and YFSETQ. This CDR3 is 14 amino acids long. The chain's CDR3 is CASSRGTGGNEQYF. The DNA for the CDR3 is TGCGCCAGCAGCAGGGGGACAGGGGGGAACGAGCAGTACTTC.

This clone was recorded only once. This chain connects TRBV15 to TRBJ2-1; D is unresolved. CDR3 length: 14 residues. Germline lookup yields CDR1 LNHNV and CDR2 YYDKDF (reference sequence). V lost 1 base, J lost 4 bases, and 8 bases lay in between. CDR3 region: CATSRGSRYNEQFF. The CDR3 DNA reads TGTGCCACCAGCAGAGGCTCTAGGTACAATGAGCAGTTCTTC.

This sequence joins TRBV10-2 and TRBJ1-3; D ambiguous. Between the trimmed V and J ends, which lost 3 bases and 0 bases, there was a span of 9 bases. Looked up from germline, CDR1 is WSHSY and CDR2 is SAAADI. The CDR3 is made up of 15 amino acids. CDR3 region: CASSDRGSSGNTIYF. The CDR3, as DNA: TGCGCCAGCAGTGATAGAGGAAGCTCTGGAAACACCATATATTTT.

The chain couples TRBV30 to TRBJ1-2, with TRBD1 identical over 8 bases. Germline V gene data show CDR1 as GTSNPN and CDR2 as SVGIG (reference sequence). The CDR3 runs to 14 residues. V was pared by 2 bases and J by 8 bases, with 10 bases of the junction left unmatched. CDR3 loop: CAWSRGQGAGGYTF. In DNA form, the CDR3 reads TGTGCCTGGAGTAGGGGGCAGGGGGCTGGAGGCTACACCTTC.

This chain joins TRBV12-3 or TRBV12-4 and TRBJ1-2; unclear D gene. This CDR3 has 13 amino acids. The V gene lost 5 bases and the J gene lost 2 bases, with 9 bases spanning the gap. CDR3 bases: TGTGCCAGCAGTCTTGGCAGGAACTATGGCTACACCTTC. Its protein product is CASSLGRNYGYTF.

This clone appeared a few times. The V and J genes are TRBV5-1 and TRBJ2-1; 8 positions match TRBD2. Germline lookup yields CDR1 SGHRS and CDR2 YFSETQ. The length of the CDR3 is 14 residues. V shed 4 bases, J shed 6 bases, and the junction held 6 bases outside the gene matches. CDR3: CASSPGRGGNEQFF. The CDR3 DNA is TGCGCCAGCAGCCCCGGGAGGGGGGGCAATGAGCAGTTCTTC. The whole variable domain, remainder taken from reference TRBV5-1 and TRBJ2-1, is KAGVTQTPRYLIKTRGQQVTLSCSPISGHRSVSWYQQTPGQGLQFLFEYFSETQRNKGNFPGRFSGRQFSNSRSEMNVSTLELGDSALYLCASSPGRGGNEQFFGPGTRLTVL.

The chain combines TRBV19 with TRBJ2-3; weak D call: TRBD2 (5 bases). CDR1 and CDR2 from the germline V gene are LNHDA and SQIVND (reference sequence). V lost 5 bases to trimming and J lost 7 bases, with 16 bases between them. The CDR3 covers 14 residues. CDR3 loop: CASSAWTDTNTQYF. CDR3 bases: TGTGCCAGTAGTGCCTGGACTGACACTAATACGCAGTATTTT.

This clone was recorded a few times. V and J are TRBV25-1 and TRBJ1-5; 10 nucleotides agree with TRBD1. Germline lookup yields CDR1 MGHDK and CDR2 SYGVNS. With 2 bases clipped from V and 4 bases from J, the junction kept 5 bases outside the gene matches. The CDR3 has 16 residues. The chain's CDR3 is CASSEGDRGLNQPQHF. The DNA of the CDR3 is TGTGCCAGCAGTGAAGGGGACAGGGGCCTTAATCAGCCCCAGCATTTT. Complete variable domain (other parts from reference TRBV25-1 and TRBJ1-5): EADIYQTPRYLVIGTGKKITLECSQTMGHDKMYWYQQDPGMELHLIHYSYGVNSTEKGDLSSESTVSRIRTEHFPLTLESARPSHTSQYLCASSEGDRGLNQPQHFGDGTRLSIL.

This clone was seen a single time. This chain connects TRBV30 to TRBJ2-2; no firm D call. The germline V gene has CDR1 GTSNPN and CDR2 SVGIG (reference sequence). Deletions cut 3 bases from V and 2 bases from J, with 10 bases between. This CDR3 spans 14 amino acids. CDR3 sequence reads: CAWSAAINTGELFF. CDR3 nucleotide sequence: TGTGCCTGGAGCGCGGCCATTAACACCGGGGAGCTGTTTTTT.

This sequence joins TRBV6-5 and TRBJ1-5; 7 bases match TRBD1. The CDR3 is made up of 14 amino acids. Germline V gene sequence: CDR1 MNHEY, CDR2 SVGAGI. After removal of 6 bases from V and 5 bases from J, the junction contained 7 bases not matched to a gene. The CDR3 coding sequence is TGTGCCAGCAGCCTGACAGGGCGCCATCAGCCCCAGCATTTT. As protein: CASSLTGRHQPQHF.

The CDR3 coding sequence is TGCGCCAGCAGATGGGACAGGGCTGGCTACACCTTC. Translated, it gives CASRWDRAGYTF. The genes are TRBV5-1 and TRBJ1-2; 9 positions agree with TRBD1. Germline CDR1 and CDR2: SGHRS and YFSETQ. This CDR3 has 12 amino acids. J was trimmed by 7 bases and V by 5 bases; bases with no gene match: 3.

J is TRBJ2-5 and V is TRBV5-1; 7 positions match TRBD1. Trimming cost V 0 bases and J 1 base; bases outside gene matches: 3. The CDR3 spans 15 residues. Germline CDR1 reads SGHRS; CDR2 reads YFSETQ. CDR3: CASSLADRVQETQYF. The DNA for the CDR3 is TGCGCCAGCAGCTTGGCTGACAGGGTCCAAGAGACCCAGTACTTC.

J is TRBJ1-5 and V is TRBV5-8; TRBD1 aligns across 8 bases. V lost 0 bases and J lost 5; bases outside the gene matches: 7. CDR1 is SGHTS, CDR2 YDEGEE, per germline. The CDR3 runs 16 residues. The CDR3: CASSLADRAGDQPQHF. CDR3 nucleotide sequence: TGTGCCAGCAGCTTGGCGGACAGGGCCGGGGATCAGCCCCAGCATTTT. Full variable domain (missing parts from reference TRBV5-8 and TRBJ1-5): EAGVTQSPTHLIKTRGQQATLRCSPISGHTSVYWYQQALGLGLQFLLWYDEGEERNRGNFPPRFSGRQFPNYSSELNVNALELEDSALYLCASSLADRAGDQPQHFGDGTRLSIL.

The chain joins TRBV6-1 to TRBJ2-5, with 10 bases identical to TRBD1. The CDR3 contains 16 residues. The V gene end was trimmed by 4 bases and the J gene end by 5 bases; junction bases not matched to a gene: 10. The germline V gene encodes CDR1 MNHNS and CDR2 SASEGT. CDR3 residues: CASSGNRQGARETQYF. The CDR3 DNA sequence: TGTGCCAGCAGTGGTAACCGACAGGGGGCGAGGGAGACCCAGTACTTC.

The chain combines TRBV6-2 or TRBV6-3 with TRBJ2-3; 15 nucleotides line up with TRBD2. This CDR3 is built from 17 residues. The ends lost 1 base at V and 11 bases at J; junction bases unmatched: 10. Germline V gene sequence: CDR1 MNHEY, CDR2 SVGEGT. The CDR3: CASSYFGTSGGQGKQYF. Written as DNA, the CDR3 is TGTGCCAGCAGTTACTTTGGGACTAGCGGGGGGCAGGGGAAGCAGTATTTT.

V and J are TRBV2 and TRBJ2-4, with 7 bases aligning to TRBD2. The V gene end was trimmed by 3 bases and the J gene end by 1 base; junction bases not matched to a gene: 6. CDR3 length equals 16 residues. Per germline, CDR1 SNHLY and CDR2 FYNNEI. The CDR3 loop is CASSDWGGVAKNIQYF. CDR3 DNA sequence: TGTGCCAGCAGTGATTGGGGAGGGGTGGCCAAAAACATTCAGTACTTC.

V usage is TRBV29-1 and J usage is TRBJ2-1; 7 bases match TRBD1. The germline V gene has CDR1 SQVTM and CDR2 ANQGSEA. CDR3 length: 11 residues. The trim removed 5 bases at V and 6 bases at J, leaving 1 base unmatched. For the CDR3, the DNA is TGCAGCGTTCGGACAGGCAATGAGCAGTTCTTC. Translated, it gives CSVRTGNEQFF.

V is TRBV7-8 and J is TRBJ2-7; D gene unclear. Trimming cost V 1 base and J 7 bases, with 11 bases left between them. Per the germline V gene, CDR1 is SGHVS and CDR2 is FQNEAQ. The CDR3 runs 13 residues. The CDR3 protein is CASSLVPGVEQYF. In DNA form, the CDR3 reads TGTGCCAGCAGCTTAGTTCCAGGCGTGGAGCAGTACTTC.

The chain carries TRBV7-2 and TRBJ1-3; D ambiguous. CDR1 SGHTA and CDR2 FQGNSA come from the germline V gene. The CDR3 has 13 residues. V was clipped by 6 bases and J by 1 base, with 7 bases between them. CDR3: CASSAVSGNTIYF. Here the CDR3 DNA reads TGTGCCAGCAGTGCGGTGTCTGGAAACACCATATATTTT.

The rearrangement uses TRBV7-2 and TRBJ1-2; D gene unclear. Germline V lookup: CDR1 SGHTA, CDR2 FQGNSA. The CDR3 spans 14 residues. The V end was cut by 5 bases, the J end by 3 bases, with 13 bases between. The CDR3 sequence is CASSPDSGDYGYTF. CDR3 nucleotides: TGTGCCAGCAGCCCGGATTCCGGGGACTATGGCTACACCTTC.

V and J are TRBV7-2 and TRBJ1-1; 8 nucleotides agree with TRBD1. CDR1 and CDR2 from the germline V gene are SGHTA and FQGNSA. The J segment lost 4 bases and the V segment lost 2 bases, leaving 9 bases of the junction unmatched. The CDR3 is 16 residues long. CDR3 residues: CASSLFTGTGVTEAFF. Here the CDR3 DNA reads TGTGCCAGCAGCTTATTCACCGGGACAGGTGTCACTGAAGCTTTCTTT.

This clone was picked up one time. No DNA is shown, since the ends of the CDR3 on it are uncertain; the CDR3 is the one TCRdb lists. This chain connects TRBV2 to TRBJ2-4; the table names TRBD2, a call not compared with the DNA. The CDR3 has 15 residues if both end residues are counted. Germline-derived CDR1 and CDR2 are SNHLY and FYNNEI. The CDR3: CASILGGLAKNIQYF.

The chain carries TRBV27 and TRBJ2-2; D may be TRBD1 (5 bases). The CDR3 has 13 amino acids. The germline V and J ends were trimmed by 5 bases and 7 bases, with 11 bases remaining between them. The V gene's germline CDR1 is MNHEY and CDR2 SMNVEV (reference sequence). The CDR3 DNA follows: TGTGCCAGCAGTCCAAGGGGCGTCGGGGAGCTGTTTTTT. It translates to CASSPRGVGELFF.

The rearrangement links TRBV2 to TRBJ1-2, with TRBD1 as a possible D gene (6 bases). The CDR3 contains 12 residues. The ends were cut back, 9 bases at V and 4 bases at J, with 12 bases in the middle. Germline CDR1 and CDR2: SNHLY and FYNNEI. CDR3 in amino acids: CASRQVAYGYTF. DNA for the CDR3: TGTGCCAGTAGACAGGTCGCCTATGGCTACACCTTC.

In its sample, this clone was seen a few times. V usage is TRBV4-2 and J usage is TRBJ2-2; 9 positions match TRBD2. CDR1 and CDR2 from the germline V gene are LGHNA and YNFKEQ. J was trimmed by 0 bases and V by 0 bases; bases with no gene match: 11. This CDR3 has 20 residues. The DNA of the CDR3 is TGTGCCAGCAGCCAAGATAGAATAGCGGGGGCTATAACGAACACCGGGGAGCTGTTTTTT. Translation gives CASSQDRIAGAITNTGELFF.

CDR3 bases: TGTGCCTGGTCCACTAGCGGGGGGGCCGGAAAGACCCAGTACTTC. It specifies CAWSTSGGAGKTQYF. The chain is built from TRBV30 and TRBJ2-5, with 13 bases matching TRBD2. The CDR3 has 15 amino acids. Trimming cost V 5 bases and J 6 bases; bases outside gene matches: 9. The germline CDR1 and CDR2 sequences are GTSNPN and SVGIG (reference sequence).

The chain joins TRBV29-1 to TRBJ1-4; unclear D gene. Germline values: CDR1 SQVTM, CDR2 ANQGSEA. V lost 6 bases, J lost 13 bases, and 15 bases lay in between. The CDR3 length is 11 residues. CDR3 sequence: CSVLKNERLFF. CDR3 nucleotides: TGCAGCGTCCTCAAAAATGAGAGACTGTTTTTT.